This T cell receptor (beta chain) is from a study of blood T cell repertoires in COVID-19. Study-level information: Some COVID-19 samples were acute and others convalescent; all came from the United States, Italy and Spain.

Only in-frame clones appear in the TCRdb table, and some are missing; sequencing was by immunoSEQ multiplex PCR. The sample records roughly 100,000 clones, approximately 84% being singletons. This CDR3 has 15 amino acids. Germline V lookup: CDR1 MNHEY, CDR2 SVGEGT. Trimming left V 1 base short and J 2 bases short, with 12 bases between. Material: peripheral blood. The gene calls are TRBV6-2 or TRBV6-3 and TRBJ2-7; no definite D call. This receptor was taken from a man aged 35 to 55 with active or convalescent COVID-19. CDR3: CASSYFSQATYEQYF. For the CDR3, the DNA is TGTGCCAGCAGTTACTTCTCCCAGGCCACCTACGAGCAGTACTTC.